The 5 T cell receptor beta chains below were found in one sample sequenced in a study of tumor and adjacent non-tumor tissue in lung cancer. No cell sorting was done before RNA was extracted from the tissue. More than 3 cm separated this lung sample from the edge of the tumor. Three rounds of nested PCR, following a modified ARM-PCR protocol, produced the TCRbeta library. TCRdb passed the multiplex PCR reads through MiXCR, listing each CDR3 protein once. The sample records over 100,000 distinct CDR3 sequences, 62% being singletons. The specimen sequenced was distant non-tumor lung tissue. Source of these receptors: a man aged 60-69 years with non-small cell lung cancer.

Note on this clonotype: Sequence at one end of the junction differs from germline and may be a read error. V is TRBV11-3 and J is TRBJ2-3; no definite D call. The V gene's germline CDR1 is SGHNT and CDR2 YENEEA. CDR3 length equals 16 residues. The CDR3 sequence is CAGSSPGIWRPDTQYF. The CDR3 DNA is TGTGCCGGCAGCTCCCCGGGTATCTGGAGACCAGATACGCAGTATTTT.

This clonotype appeared a few times. A read error is possible here, since a much larger clone lies one base away. The gene calls are TRBV5-6 and TRBJ2-5, with 7 bases aligning to TRBD1. CDR1 SGHDT and CDR2 YYEEEE come from the germline V gene. The CDR3 extends over 13 amino acids. In DNA, the CDR3 is TGTGTCAGCAGCTGGGCAGGGGGAGAGACCCAGTACTTC. It specifies CVSSWAGGETQYF.

Ten or more counts support this clonotype. CDR3 sequence reads: CASSLTGGPVTGELFF. DNA of the CDR3: TGTGCCAGCAGCTTGACGGGAGGGCCGGTCACCGGGGAGCTGTTTTTT. The chain links TRBV5-6 to TRBJ2-2; TRBD2 aligns across 8 bases. The CDR3 loop spans 16 amino acids. With 1 base clipped from V and 4 bases from J, the junction kept 6 bases outside the gene matches. CDR1 SGHDT and CDR2 YYEEEE come from the germline V gene.

With respect to this clonotype: The CDR3 does not end in the conserved phenylalanine or tryptophan, so this is likely a read error. The V gene is TRBV6-6, the J gene TRBJ1-2, with 7 bases matching TRBD1. Germline V gives CDR1 MNHNY, CDR2 SVGAGI (reference sequence). The CDR3 runs to 14 residues. DNA for the CDR3: TGTGGCAGCAGTTGGGGACAGCCTAACTATGGCTACACCTCC. It translates to CGSSWGQPNYGYTS.

The V call is TRBV9, the J call TRBJ2-5; D is ambiguous. Germline loops: CDR1 SGDLS, CDR2 YYNGEE. Between the trimmed V and J ends, which lost 0 bases and 4 bases, there was a span of 13 bases. The CDR3 contains 15 residues. CDR3 nucleotides: TGTGCCAGCAGCGTAGAGGGTGCCCACGGAGAGACCCAGTACTTC. Amino acids: CASSVEGAHGETQYF.